These 5 T cell receptor beta chains were all obtained from the same sample, sequenced in a study of control samples from healthy donors and cancer patients. This table comes from immunoSEQ multiplex PCR, and its TCRdb copy is limited to in-frame clones, with some not included. The profile covers about 110,000 clones, with approximately 90% appearing a single time and 3.5% to 4.5% taken by the ten largest. The material sequenced was blood. These receptors were obtained from a human donor in good health. The donor label of this sample is uncertain.

The genes are TRBV3-1 (or the pseudogene TRBV3-2) and TRBJ2-2; TRBD1 matches at 9 bases. The CDR3 consists of 15 residues. CDR1 is LGHDT and CDR2 is YNNKEL in the germline V gene (reference sequence). After removal of 3 bases from V and 5 bases from J, the junction contained 4 bases not matched to a gene. The CDR3 loop is CASSQGDRATGELFF. In DNA, the CDR3 is TGTGCCAGCAGCCAGGGGGACAGGGCGACCGGGGAGCTGTTTTTT.

J is TRBJ1-3 and V is TRBV18; D remains ambiguous. The length of the CDR3 is 14 residues. Per germline, CDR1 KGHSH and CDR2 LQKENI. The germline V and J ends were trimmed by 2 bases and 2 bases, with 7 bases remaining between them. The CDR3 region is CASSPSVPGNTIYF. In DNA form, the CDR3 reads TGTGCCAGCTCACCAAGTGTCCCTGGAAACACCATATATTTT. The variable domain in full, completed from reference TRBV18 and TRBJ1-3, reads NAGVMQNPRHLVRRRGQEARLRCSPMKGHSHVYWYRQLPEEGLKFMVYLQKENIIDESGMPKERFSAEFPKEGPSILRIQQVVRGDSAAYFCASSPSVPGNTIYFGEGSWLTVV.

This chain connects TRBV3-1 (or the pseudogene TRBV3-2) to TRBJ2-7; D is possibly TRBD2 (6 bases). Germline V CDR1 and CDR2: LGHDT, YNNKEL (reference sequence). The CDR3 has 14 residues. The ends were cut back, 2 bases at V and 7 bases at J, with 15 bases in the middle. The CDR3 sequence: CASSQFAGKEEQYF. The CDR3 coding sequence is TGTGCCAGCAGCCAATTTGCGGGGAAAGAGGAGCAGTACTTC.

V and J are TRBV19 and TRBJ2-1; possibly TRBD2 for D (7 bases). CDR1 LNHDA and CDR2 SQIVND come from the germline V gene (reference sequence). The CDR3 length is 16 residues. Trimming removed 3 bases at V and 4 bases at J, with 16 bases between. The CDR3 is CASSIQWGGLYNEQFF. The CDR3 nucleotides read TGTGCCAGTAGTATTCAATGGGGGGGCCTATACAATGAGCAGTTCTTC.

The CDR3 bases are TGTGCCAGCAGCCTAATATTCTACGAGCAGTACTTC. Translating it yields CASSLIFYEQYF. The chain has TRBV2 and TRBJ2-7; the D is unclear. CDR3 length: 12 amino acids. Germline V gene data show CDR1 as SNHLY and CDR2 as FYNNEI. The ends were cut back, 6 bases at V and 3 bases at J, with 9 bases in the middle.